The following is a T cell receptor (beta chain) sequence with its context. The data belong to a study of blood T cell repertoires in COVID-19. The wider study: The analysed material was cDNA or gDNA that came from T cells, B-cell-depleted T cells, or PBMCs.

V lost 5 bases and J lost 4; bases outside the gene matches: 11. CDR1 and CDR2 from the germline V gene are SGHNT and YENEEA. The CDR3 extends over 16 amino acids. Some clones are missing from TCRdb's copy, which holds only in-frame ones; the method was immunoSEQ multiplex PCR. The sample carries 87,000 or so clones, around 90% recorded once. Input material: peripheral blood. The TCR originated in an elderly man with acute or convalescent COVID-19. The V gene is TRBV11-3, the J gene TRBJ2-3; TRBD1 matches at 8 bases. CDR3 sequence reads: CASSRAYRGMADTQYF. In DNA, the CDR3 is TGTGCCAGCAGCCGAGCTTACAGGGGGATGGCAGATACGCAGTATTTT. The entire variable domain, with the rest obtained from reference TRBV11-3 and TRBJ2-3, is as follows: EAGVVQSPRYKIIEKKQPVAFWCNPISGHNTLYWYLQNLGQGPELLIRYENEEAVDDSQLPKDRFSAERLKGVDSTLKIQPAELGDSAVYLCASSRAYRGMADTQYFGPGTRLTVL.